This TCR beta chain was sequenced in a study of cytotoxic CD8 clonotypes in ibrutinib-treated CLL. Overall study context: Within the patient group, approximately 10 were relapsed/refractory and over 14 treatment-naive, and about 17 were IGHV unmutated. Notes on the study in general: There were differences in sampling times between sustained-remission and progressing patients. The study found public clonotypes uncommon, contracting or stable on treatment.

Some clones are missing from TCRdb's copy, which holds only in-frame ones; the method was immunoSEQ multiplex PCR. The sample has 65,000 to 85,000 clones, approximately 90% seen once. PBMCs that had been cryopreserved were the source of about 2 micrograms of genomic DNA for TCR beta libraries. Trimming removed 4 bases at V and 4 bases at J, with 15 bases between. CDR3 length equals 16 residues. Germline assignment: CDR1 SGHRS and CDR2 YFSETQ. This clone has a single count. Antigen unknown. This clonotype was sampled from a human donor with chronic lymphocytic leukemia. The sequencing here drew on PBMCs, taken after 12 months of ibrutinib treatment. This rearrangement joins TRBV5-1 to TRBJ2-6; perhaps TRBD1 as D (6 bases). CDR3 sequence: CASSIQGSRGANVLTF. The CDR3 DNA sequence: TGCGCCAGCAGCATACAGGGTTCGCGCGGGGCCAACGTCCTGACTTTC. The entire variable domain, with the rest obtained from reference TRBV5-1 and TRBJ2-6, is as follows: KAGVTQTPRYLIKTRGQQVTLSCSPISGHRSVSWYQQTPGQGLQFLFEYFSETQRNKGNFPGRFSGRQFSNSRSEMNVSTLELGDSALYLCASSIQGSRGANVLTFGAGSRLTVL.